The next 22 T cell receptor beta chains were all read from a single sample in a study of read filtering for tumor transcriptome and immune sequencing. From roughly 0.4 ug of RNA, a library with molecular barcoded alpha/delta and beta/gamma adaptors was made. TCRdb reprocessed the reads via MiXCR and lists one record per CDR3 protein. The sample comprises approximately 90,000 distinct CDR3 sequences, approximately 13% of which are singletons, and around 14% rests with the top ten. Sequencing was carried out using a population of CD138-negative cells sorted from bone marrow. The receptors stem from a donor aged 40 or older with multiple myeloma.

This clonotype was seen repeatedly, ten times or more. The V and J genes are TRBV29-1 and TRBJ1-6; TRBD1 is a possible D gene (6 bases). V lost 4 bases and J 3 bases, leaving 10 bases between the germline ends. From germline, CDR1 is SQVTM and CDR2 ANQGSEA. CDR3 size: 14 residues. The CDR3 region is CSVGEGDYNSPLHF. The CDR3 region has the DNA TGCAGCGTTGGGGAGGGGGACTATAATTCACCCCTCCACTTT. The full variable domain, its missing parts supplied by reference TRBV29-1 and TRBJ1-6, is SAVISQKPSRDICQRGTSLTIQCQVDSQVTMMFWYRQQPGQSLTLIATANQGSEATYESGFVIDKFPISRPNLTFSTLTVSNMSPEDSSIYLCSVGEGDYNSPLHFGNGTRLTVT.

This clonotype was seen a few times. The V gene is TRBV20-1, the J gene TRBJ2-6; D gene uncertain. This CDR3 spans 15 amino acids. Germline V CDR1 and CDR2: DFQATT, SNEGSKA (reference sequence). V lost 1 base and J 1 base, leaving 8 bases between the germline ends. The CDR3 DNA reads as TGCAGTGCTAGAGCCTCACAGTCTGGGGCCAACGTCCTGACTTTC. Encoded protein: CSARASQSGANVLTF.

This clonotype was counted many times. The V gene is TRBV20-1, the J gene TRBJ2-1; 7 bases line up with TRBD2. Germline V gene lookup returns CDR1 DFQATT and CDR2 SNEGSKA (reference sequence). The CDR3 runs to 14 residues. The V gene end was trimmed by 6 bases and the J gene end by 6 bases; junction bases not matched to a gene: 11. This CDR3 reads CSARGSGFSNEQFF. In DNA, the CDR3 is TGCAGTGCCCGCGGGAGTGGGTTCTCCAATGAGCAGTTCTTC.

Details on this clonotype: The CDR3 carries no conserved terminal phenylalanine or tryptophan, so it likely arises from a read error. The V gene is TRBV20-1, the J gene TRBJ2-7; D is undetermined. Between the trimmed V and J ends, which lost 2 bases and 1 base, there was a span of 9 bases. The CDR3 runs to 13 residues. Germline V gives CDR1 DFQATT, CDR2 SNEGSKA (reference sequence). The CDR3 here is CSARISPSYEQYL. In nucleotides, the CDR3 is TGCAGTGCTAGAATCTCTCCTTCCTACGAGCAGTACCTC.

This clonotype was detected many times. The gene calls are TRBV24-1 and TRBJ2-2; D is uncertain. The V gene's germline CDR1 is KGHDR and CDR2 SFDVKD. The CDR3 runs 15 residues. V was cut by 4 bases and J by 5 bases, with 13 bases left in between. This CDR3 is CATSDPHTITGELFF. CDR3 sequence (DNA): TGTGCCACCAGTGACCCGCACACCATAACCGGGGAGCTGTTTTTT.

In its sample, this clonotype was seen many times. The chain recombines TRBV28 with TRBJ2-1; D is undetermined. The CDR3 has 14 residues. CDR1 and CDR2 (germline): MDHEN, SYDVKM. V dropped 7 bases and J dropped 9 bases, with 19 bases sitting between them. The CDR3 coding sequence is TGTGCCAGCACGGCTGCGAATGAAGGTGGTGAGCAGTTCTTC. This sequence encodes CASTAANEGGEQFF.

In this sample, this clonotype turned up many times. CDR3 sequence: CASSIGRTSGSIKDIQYF. CDR3 in DNA: TGTGCCAGCAGCATTGGGCGTACTAGCGGGAGTATAAAGGACATTCAGTACTTC. The genes are TRBV5-6 and TRBJ2-4; 11 bases map to TRBD2. This CDR3 has 18 amino acids. The V gene end was trimmed by 4 bases and the J gene end by 8 bases; junction bases not matched to a gene: 17. From germline, CDR1 is SGHDT and CDR2 YYEEEE.

This clonotype has ten or more counts. In DNA form, the CDR3 reads TGCGCCAGCAGCTCCAACCGGGACAGGGGGTGGCAGACCCAGTACTTC. This sequence encodes CASSSNRDRGWQTQYF. The rearrangement uses TRBV5-1 and TRBJ2-5; 11 nucleotides match TRBD1. This CDR3 comprises 16 residues. J was trimmed by 6 bases and V by 3 bases; bases with no gene match: 10. CDR1 and CDR2 from the germline V gene are SGHRS and YFSETQ.

This clonotype was found many times. The chain joins TRBV30 to TRBJ1-4; D call uncertain. Germline values: CDR1 GTSNPN, CDR2 SVGIG (reference sequence). V was trimmed by 3 bases and J by 7 bases, leaving 15 bases between them. CDR3 size: 14 residues. The CDR3 region has the DNA TGTGCCTGGAGCGCTACAAGTGGGGTTGAAAAACTGTTTTTT. It codes for CAWSATSGVEKLFF.

This clonotype was seen ten or more times. The chain employs TRBV6-2 or TRBV6-3 and TRBJ1-5; D call uncertain. The CDR3 loop spans 16 amino acids. The V end was cut by 2 bases, the J end by 0 bases, with 11 bases between. Germline lookup yields CDR1 MNHEY and CDR2 SVGEGT. The CDR3 here is CASSYPAKNSNQPQHF. The CDR3 DNA follows: TGTGCCAGCAGTTACCCCGCCAAGAATAGCAATCAGCCCCAGCATTTT.

At least ten counts were recorded for this clonotype. This rearrangement joins TRBV7-3 to TRBJ2-1; TRBD2 aligns across 12 bases. Germline CDR1 is SGHTA and CDR2 is FQGTGA. There are 16 residues in the CDR3. V was pared by 4 bases and J by 10 bases, with 11 bases of the junction left unmatched. DNA for the CDR3: TGTGCCAGCAGCTCAACCGGGACTAGCGGGCCCGGGGAGCAGTTCTTC. This gives the protein CASSSTGTSGPGEQFF.

The chain joins TRBV5-1 to TRBJ2-1; D is possibly TRBD1 (6 bases). The CDR3 runs to 16 residues. The germline gives CDR1 SGHRS, CDR2 YFSETQ. Between the trimmed V and J ends, which lost 5 bases and 0 bases, there was a span of 15 bases. CDR3 DNA: TGCGCCAGCAGTACGGTGGGGGCCGGCTCCTACAATGAGCAGTTCTTC. Protein product: CASSTVGAGSYNEQFF.

This clonotype was recorded a few times. This chain links TRBV6-7 with TRBJ2-1; 7 nucleotides line up with TRBD1. TRBV6-7 is given ORF status, its function remaining uncertain. V lost 0 bases and J lost 1; bases outside the gene matches: 6. This CDR3 is built from 17 residues. The DNA of the CDR3 is TGTGCCAGCAGTTACTCGAGGGCGGACAGGTCCTACAATGAGCAGTTCTTC. Encoded protein: CASSYSRADRSYNEQFF.

This clonotype was counted ten times or more. J is TRBJ2-3 and V is TRBV20-1; D possibly corresponds to TRBD1 (6 bases). Trimming took 5 bases from V and 8 from J, leaving 23 bases between them. Germline V gives CDR1 DFQATT, CDR2 SNEGSKA (reference sequence). The length of the CDR3 is 15 residues. The CDR3 DNA sequence: TGCAGTGCTGTAATTCCGGGACACCAGAGTAGTACGCAGTATTTT. It encodes CSAVIPGHQSSTQYF.

This clonotype was counted ten times or more. The chain couples TRBV20-1 to TRBJ2-2; 7 bases map to TRBD2. Losses at the gene ends were 6 bases for V and 4 bases for J; bases not matched to a gene: 8. The CDR3 length is 14 residues. Germline assignment: CDR1 DFQATT and CDR2 SNEGSKA (reference sequence). The CDR3 sequence is CSAPLARGTGELFF. DNA for the CDR3: TGCAGTGCGCCACTAGCGAGAGGCACCGGGGAGCTGTTTTTT.

In this sample, this clonotype turned up many times. This chain uses TRBV18 with TRBJ1-1, with D possibly being TRBD1 (5 bases). The CDR3 is 15 amino acids. Trimming removed 0 bases at V and 1 base at J, with 9 bases between. The germline V gene encodes CDR1 KGHSH and CDR2 LQKENI. For the CDR3, the DNA is TGTGCCAGCTCACCACCTGGGGGTCCGAACACTGAAGCTTTCTTT. Protein: CASSPPGGPNTEAFF. The entire variable domain, with the rest obtained from reference TRBV18 and TRBJ1-1, is as follows: NAGVMQNPRHLVRRRGQEARLRCSPMKGHSHVYWYRQLPEEGLKFMVYLQKENIIDESGMPKERFSAEFPKEGPSILRIQQVVRGDSAAYFCASSPPGGPNTEAFFGQGTRLTVV.

In this sample, this clonotype turned up many times. The chain's CDR3 is CAISGRVDTGELFF. Written as DNA, the CDR3 is TGTGCCATCAGCGGCAGGGTGGACACCGGGGAGCTGTTTTTT. V usage is TRBV10-3 and J usage is TRBJ2-2, with a tentative D call TRBD1 (5 bases). CDR1 and CDR2 (germline): ENHRY, SYGVKD. The CDR3 extends over 14 amino acids. Trimming removed 6 bases from V and 3 bases from J, with 11 bases in between.

This clonotype was observed many times. A much larger clone lies a single base off, so this may be a read error. The chain is built from TRBV20-1 and TRBJ2-1; the D gene is possibly TRBD2 (6 bases). This CDR3 region has 15 residues. CDR1 is DFQATT and CDR2 is SNEGSKA in the germline V gene (reference sequence). V gave up 3 bases and J gave up 12 bases, with 24 bases separating them. This CDR3 reads CSASGGTRSRDGQFF. DNA of the CDR3: TGCAGTGCTAGCGGGGGTACCCGGAGTCGCGATGGGCAGTTCTTC.

This clonotype was seen ten or more times. The rearrangement uses TRBV29-1 and TRBJ1-4; TRBD1 aligns across 7 bases. V lost 6 bases and J lost 6; bases outside the gene matches: 7. The CDR3 extends over 13 amino acids. The germline V gene encodes CDR1 SQVTM and CDR2 ANQGSEA. CDR3 residues: CSVSTGSYEKLFF. The CDR3 region has the DNA TGCAGCGTATCGACAGGGAGTTATGAAAAACTGTTTTTT.

There are many counts of this clonotype. The chain links TRBV27 to TRBJ1-1; 11 positions match TRBD1. The germline gives CDR1 MNHEY, CDR2 SMNVEV (reference sequence). Trimming cost V 5 bases and J 3 bases; bases outside gene matches: 5. There are 15 residues in the CDR3. The CDR3: CASSEDRGRYTEAFF. The CDR3 DNA sequence: TGTGCCAGCAGTGAGGACAGGGGGCGGTACACTGAAGCTTTCTTT.

This clonotype was detected many times. CDR3 protein: CASRWVVGRVDEQFF. The CDR3 bases are TGTGCCAGCCGTTGGGTTGTCGGCAGGGTCGATGAGCAGTTCTTC. The V gene is TRBV6-2 or TRBV6-3, the J gene TRBJ2-1, with a tentative D call TRBD1 (5 bases). The CDR3 covers 15 residues. The V end was cut by 8 bases, the J end by 8 bases, with 22 bases between. CDR1 and CDR2 from the germline V gene are MNHEY and SVGEGT.

This chain connects TRBV29-1 to TRBJ1-5, with D possibly TRBD1 on 6 matching bases. CDR1 and CDR2 from the germline V gene are SQVTM and ANQGSEA. Between the trimmed V and J ends, which lost 0 bases and 7 bases, there was a span of 13 bases. This CDR3 is 14 amino acids long. CDR3: CSVEEGGGGQPQHF. DNA for the CDR3: TGCAGCGTTGAAGAAGGAGGGGGTGGCCAGCCCCAGCATTTT.